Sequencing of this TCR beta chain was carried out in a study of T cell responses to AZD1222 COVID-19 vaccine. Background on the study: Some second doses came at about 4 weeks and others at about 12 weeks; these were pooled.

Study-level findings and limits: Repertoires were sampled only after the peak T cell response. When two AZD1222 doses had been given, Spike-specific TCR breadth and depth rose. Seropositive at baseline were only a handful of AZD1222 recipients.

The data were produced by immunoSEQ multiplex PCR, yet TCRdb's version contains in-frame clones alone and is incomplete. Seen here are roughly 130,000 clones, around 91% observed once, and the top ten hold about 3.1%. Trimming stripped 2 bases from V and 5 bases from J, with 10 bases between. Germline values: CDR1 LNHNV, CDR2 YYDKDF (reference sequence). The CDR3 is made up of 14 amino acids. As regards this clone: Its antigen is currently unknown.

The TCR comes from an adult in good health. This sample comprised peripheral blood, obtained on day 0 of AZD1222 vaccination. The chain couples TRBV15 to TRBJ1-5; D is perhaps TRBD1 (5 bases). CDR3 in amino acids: CATSRLRGDQPQHF. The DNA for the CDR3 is TGTGCCACCAGCAGATTGAGGGGAGATCAGCCCCAGCATTTT. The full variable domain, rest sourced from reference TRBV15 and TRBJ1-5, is DAMVIQNPRYQVTQFGKPVTLSCSQTLNHNVMYWYQQKSSQAPKLLFHYYDKDFNNEADTPDNFQSRRPNTSFCFLDIRSPGLGDTAMYLCATSRLRGDQPQHFGDGTRLSIL.